This TCR beta chain is from a study of spatial heterogeneity in lung cancer. This clonotype was seen at least ten times. This CDR3 has 12 residues. Germline V lookup: CDR1 MNHEY, CDR2 SMNVEV (reference sequence). Trimming cost V 10 bases and J 5 bases; bases outside gene matches: 4. TCRdb independently ran MiXCR on the 5' RACE reads; one entry per CDR3 protein. Of about 26,000 distinct CDR3 sequences listed, around 13% are singletons. Time point in this sample: sample taken at primary tumor resection. Whole RNA, isolated from tumor, nontumor lung or frozen PBMC, was sequenced without prior sorting. The sample here was PBMCs, taken at surgery. The TCR was taken from a female donor with early-stage non-small cell lung cancer. The chain employs TRBV27 and TRBJ1-1; TRBD1 aligns across 10 bases. CDR3 coding DNA: TGTGCCACTAGGACAGGGGGGACTGAAGCTTTCTTT. Translation: CATRTGGTEAFF.